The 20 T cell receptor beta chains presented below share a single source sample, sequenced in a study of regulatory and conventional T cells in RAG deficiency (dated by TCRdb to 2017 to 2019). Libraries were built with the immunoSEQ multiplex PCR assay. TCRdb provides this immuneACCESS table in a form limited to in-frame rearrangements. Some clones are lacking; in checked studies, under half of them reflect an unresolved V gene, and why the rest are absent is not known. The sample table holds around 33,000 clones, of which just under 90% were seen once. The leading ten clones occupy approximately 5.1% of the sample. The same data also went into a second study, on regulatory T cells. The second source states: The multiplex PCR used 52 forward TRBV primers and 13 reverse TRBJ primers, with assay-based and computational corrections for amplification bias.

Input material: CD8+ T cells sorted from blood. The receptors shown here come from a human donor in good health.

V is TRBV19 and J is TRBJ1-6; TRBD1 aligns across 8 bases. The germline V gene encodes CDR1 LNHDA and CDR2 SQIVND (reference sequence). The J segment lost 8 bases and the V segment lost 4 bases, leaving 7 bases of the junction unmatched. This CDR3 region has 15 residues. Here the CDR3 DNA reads TGTGCCAGTAGTAGCGCAGGGGGCGCGGATTCACCCCTCCACTTT. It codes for CASSSAGGADSPLHF.

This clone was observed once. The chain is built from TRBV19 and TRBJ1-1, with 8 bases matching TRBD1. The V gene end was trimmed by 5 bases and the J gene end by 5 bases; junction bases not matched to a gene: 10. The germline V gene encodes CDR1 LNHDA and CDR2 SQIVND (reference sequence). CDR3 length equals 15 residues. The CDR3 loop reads CASSESIQGVTEAFF. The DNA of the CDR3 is TGTGCCAGTAGTGAATCCATACAGGGGGTTACTGAAGCTTTCTTT.

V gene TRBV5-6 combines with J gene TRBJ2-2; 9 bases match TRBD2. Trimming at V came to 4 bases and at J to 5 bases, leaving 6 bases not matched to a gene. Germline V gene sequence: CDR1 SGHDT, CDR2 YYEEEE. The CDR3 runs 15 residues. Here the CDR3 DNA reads TGTGCCAGCAGCCCAGCGGGAGGTATGACCGGGGAGCTGTTTTTT. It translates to CASSPAGGMTGELFF.

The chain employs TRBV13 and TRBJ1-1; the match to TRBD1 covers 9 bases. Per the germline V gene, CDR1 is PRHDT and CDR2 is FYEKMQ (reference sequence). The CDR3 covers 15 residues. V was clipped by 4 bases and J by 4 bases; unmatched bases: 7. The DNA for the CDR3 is TGTGCCAGCAGCTCCGGGACAGGGTTCGGCACTGAAGCTTTCTTT. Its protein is CASSSGTGFGTEAFF.

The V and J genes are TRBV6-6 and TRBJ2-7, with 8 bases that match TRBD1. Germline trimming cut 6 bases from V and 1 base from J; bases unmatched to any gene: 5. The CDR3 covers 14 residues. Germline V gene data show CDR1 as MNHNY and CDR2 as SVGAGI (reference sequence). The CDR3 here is CASRPDRDSYEQYF. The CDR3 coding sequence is TGTGCCAGCAGGCCGGACAGGGATTCCTACGAGCAGTACTTC.

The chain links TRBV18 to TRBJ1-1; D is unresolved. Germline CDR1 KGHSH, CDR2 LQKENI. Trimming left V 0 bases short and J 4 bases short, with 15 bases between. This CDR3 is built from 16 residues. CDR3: CASSPPSLGSSTEAFF. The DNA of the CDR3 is TGTGCCAGCTCACCACCGTCGCTGGGAAGCAGCACTGAAGCTTTCTTT.

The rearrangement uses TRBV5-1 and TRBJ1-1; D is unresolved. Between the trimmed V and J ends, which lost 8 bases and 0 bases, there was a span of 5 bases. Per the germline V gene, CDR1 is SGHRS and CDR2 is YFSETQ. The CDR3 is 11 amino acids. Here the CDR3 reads CASRVNTEAFF. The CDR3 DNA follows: TGCGCCAGTCGGGTGAACACTGAAGCTTTCTTT. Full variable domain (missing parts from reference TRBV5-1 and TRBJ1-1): KAGVTQTPRYLIKTRGQQVTLSCSPISGHRSVSWYQQTPGQGLQFLFEYFSETQRNKGNFPGRFSGRQFSNSRSEMNVSTLELGDSALYLCASRVNTEAFFGQGTRLTVV.

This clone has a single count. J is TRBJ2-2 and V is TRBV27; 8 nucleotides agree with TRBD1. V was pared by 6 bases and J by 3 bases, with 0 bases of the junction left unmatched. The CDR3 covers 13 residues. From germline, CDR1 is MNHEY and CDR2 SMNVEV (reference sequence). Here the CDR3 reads CASRTGDTGELFF. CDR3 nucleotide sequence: TGTGCCAGCAGGACAGGGGACACCGGGGAGCTGTTTTTT.

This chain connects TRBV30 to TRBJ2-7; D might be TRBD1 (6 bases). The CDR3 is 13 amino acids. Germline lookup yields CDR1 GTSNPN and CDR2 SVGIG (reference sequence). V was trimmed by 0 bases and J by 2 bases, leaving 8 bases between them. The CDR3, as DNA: TGTGCCTGGAGTGTTGGGACACCCTACGAGCAGTACTTC. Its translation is CAWSVGTPYEQYF.

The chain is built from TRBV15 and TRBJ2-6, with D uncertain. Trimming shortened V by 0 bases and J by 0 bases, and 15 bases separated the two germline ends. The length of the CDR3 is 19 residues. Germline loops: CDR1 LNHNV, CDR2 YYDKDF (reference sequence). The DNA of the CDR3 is TGTGCCACCAGCAGAGATCGAGAAACAGCCAGCTCTGGGGCCAACGTCCTGACTTTC. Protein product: CATSRDRETASSGANVLTF.

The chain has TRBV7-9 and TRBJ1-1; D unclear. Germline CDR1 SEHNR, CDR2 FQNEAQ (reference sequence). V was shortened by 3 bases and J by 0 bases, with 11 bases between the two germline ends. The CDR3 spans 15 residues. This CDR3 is CASSFSPGLNTEAFF. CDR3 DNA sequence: TGTGCCAGCAGCTTTTCCCCAGGATTGAACACTGAAGCTTTCTTT.

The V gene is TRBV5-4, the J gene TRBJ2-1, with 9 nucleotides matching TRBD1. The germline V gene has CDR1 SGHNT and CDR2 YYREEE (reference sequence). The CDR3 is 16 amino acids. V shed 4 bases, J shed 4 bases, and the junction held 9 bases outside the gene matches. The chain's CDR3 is CASSRRTGVGYNEQFF. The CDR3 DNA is TGTGCCAGCAGCCGGAGGACAGGGGTAGGATACAATGAGCAGTTCTTC.

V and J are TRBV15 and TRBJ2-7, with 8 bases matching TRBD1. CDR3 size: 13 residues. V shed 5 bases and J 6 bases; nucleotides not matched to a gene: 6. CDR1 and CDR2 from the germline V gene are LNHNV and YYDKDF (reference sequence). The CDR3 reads CATSLDRVSEQYF. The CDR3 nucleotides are TGTGCCACCAGCCTGGACAGGGTTTCCGAGCAGTACTTC. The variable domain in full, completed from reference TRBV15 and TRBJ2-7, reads DAMVIQNPRYQVTQFGKPVTLSCSQTLNHNVMYWYQQKSSQAPKLLFHYYDKDFNNEADTPDNFQSRRPNTSFCFLDIRSPGLGDTAMYLCATSLDRVSEQYFGPGTRLTVT.

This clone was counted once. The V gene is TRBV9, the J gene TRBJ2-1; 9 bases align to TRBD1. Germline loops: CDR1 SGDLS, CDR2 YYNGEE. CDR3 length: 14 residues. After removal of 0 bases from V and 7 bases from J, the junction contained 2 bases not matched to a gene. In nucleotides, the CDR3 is TGTGCCAGCAGCGTAGGGGACAGGGTGAATGAGCAGTTCTTC. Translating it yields CASSVGDRVNEQFF.

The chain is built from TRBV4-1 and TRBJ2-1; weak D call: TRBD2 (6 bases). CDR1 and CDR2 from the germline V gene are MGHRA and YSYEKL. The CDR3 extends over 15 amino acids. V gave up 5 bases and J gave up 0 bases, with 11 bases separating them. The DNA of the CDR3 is TGCGCCAGCAGCTATAGCGGAGACTCCTACAATGAGCAGTTCTTC. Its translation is CASSYSGDSYNEQFF.

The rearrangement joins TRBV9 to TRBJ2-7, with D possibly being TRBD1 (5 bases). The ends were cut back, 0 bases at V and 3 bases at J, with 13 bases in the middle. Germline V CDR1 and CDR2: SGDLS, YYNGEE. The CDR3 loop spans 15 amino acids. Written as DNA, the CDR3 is TGTGCCAGCAGCGTAGGCGTAGGGGCAAACTACGAGCAGTACTTC. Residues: CASSVGVGANYEQYF.

CDR3 bases: TGTGCCAGTAGTATAGTAACAGGGGATCAGCCCCAGCATTTT. It codes for CASSIVTGDQPQHF. This chain links TRBV19 with TRBJ1-5, with 7 bases matching TRBD1. Germline V gene data show CDR1 as LNHDA and CDR2 as SQIVND (reference sequence). CDR3 length: 14 residues. V shed 1 base, J shed 5 bases, and the junction held 2 bases outside the gene matches. The complete variable domain, with remaining parts taken from reference TRBV19 and TRBJ1-5, reads DGGITQSPKYLFRKEGQNVTLSCEQNLNHDAMYWYRQDPGQGLRLIYYSQIVNDFQKGDIAEGYSVSREKKESFPLTVTSAQKNPTAFYLCASSIVTGDQPQHFGDGTRLSIL.

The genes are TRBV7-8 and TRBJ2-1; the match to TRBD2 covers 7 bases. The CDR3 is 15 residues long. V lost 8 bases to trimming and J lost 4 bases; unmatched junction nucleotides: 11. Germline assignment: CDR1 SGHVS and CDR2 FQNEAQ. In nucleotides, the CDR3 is TGTGCCAGCTCTTTAAGCCCTAGCGGTTACAATGAGCAGTTCTTC. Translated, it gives CASSLSPSGYNEQFF.

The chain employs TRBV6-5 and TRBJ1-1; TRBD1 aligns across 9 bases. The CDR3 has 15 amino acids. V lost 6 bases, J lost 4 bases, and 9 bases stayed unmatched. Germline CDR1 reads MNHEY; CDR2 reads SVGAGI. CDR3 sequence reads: CASRSGTGWPTEAFF. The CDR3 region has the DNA TGTGCCAGCAGATCCGGGACAGGGTGGCCCACTGAAGCTTTCTTT.

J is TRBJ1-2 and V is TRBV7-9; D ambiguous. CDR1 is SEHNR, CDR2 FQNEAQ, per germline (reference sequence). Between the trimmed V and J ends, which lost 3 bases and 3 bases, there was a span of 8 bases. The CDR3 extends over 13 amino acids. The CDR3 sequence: CASSFDGHYGYTF. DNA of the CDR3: TGTGCCAGCAGCTTTGACGGCCACTATGGCTACACCTTC.